This is a list of T cell receptor beta chains from one sample in a study of blood T cell repertoires in COVID-19. The table came from immunoSEQ multiplex PCR; TCRdb's copy has only in-frame clones and leaves some out. The table lists about 74,000 clones, under 85% of them singletons. Specimen: peripheral blood. All receptors come from a human donor in a cohort sampled during active COVID-19. CDR3s include the opening cysteine and the closing phenylalanine or tryptophan. The order of the fields is V gene, D gene, J gene, clone size, CDR3 DNA, CDR3 protein. A D gene is named only where the DNA matches it firmly. Some rows have no size entry. The others give once, few or many, or a class for an expanded clone.

TRBV2	.	TRBJ2-7	.	TGTGCCAGCCGGGCGGGGAAACCCTACGAGCAGTACTTC	CASRAGKPYEQYF
TRBV29-1	.	TRBJ1-1	.	TGCAGCGGCATGGCGAACACTGAAGCTTTCTTT	CSGMANTEAFF
TRBV20-1	TRBD1	TRBJ2-1	.	TGCAGTGCTAGTCAGTTTGGACAGGGGGCGTTTGAGCAGTTCTTC	CSASQFGQGAFEQFF
TRBV3-1/TRBV3-2	TRBD1	TRBJ1-1	.	TGTGCCAGCAGCCCTCCCAACAGGGGCACTGAAGCTTTCTTT	CASSPPNRGTEAFF
TRBV5-1	TRBD1	TRBJ1-2	once	TGCGCCAGCAGCCCCGGACAGGGGAGCCCCGGGGGGGGTGGCTACACCTTC	CASSPGQGSPGGGGYTF
TRBV7-9	.	TRBJ1-2	.	TGTGCCAGCAGCGCTTTCTACAATAAGCGCCTGGAACGAACGAACGGCTACACCTTC	CASSAFYNKRLERTNGYTF
TRBV15	TRBD2	TRBJ2-1	.	TGTGCCACCAGACATCTAGCGGGGGGGAACAATGAGCAGTTCTTC	CATRHLAGGNNEQFF
TRBV18	TRBD1	TRBJ1-2	few	TGTGCCAGCTCACCGAGGACAGGGGGCGATGGTGGCTACACCTTC	CASSPRTGGDGGYTF
TRBV27	.	TRBJ2-6	.	TGTGCCAGCACCTCCCTAGGCTCTGGGGCCAACGTCCTGACTTTC	CASTSLGSGANVLTF
TRBV5-1	.	TRBJ1-2	.	TGCGCCAGCAGCCCCCTGCGGGGGGGCGCATCGGGCGGCTACACCTTC	CASSPLRGGASGGYTF
TRBV3-1/TRBV3-2	.	TRBJ2-1	.	TGTGCCAGCAACCATGAGCGGAGCAATGAGCAGTTCTTC	CASNHERSNEQFF
TRBV3-1/TRBV3-2	TRBD1	TRBJ1-2	.	TGTGCCAGCAGCCAAGGGTACACAGGGGGCCCAAGTTATGGCTACACCTTC	CASSQGYTGGPSYGYTF
TRBV28	.	TRBJ1-2	.	TGTGCCAGCAGTCAGCCCCCAGGGTACTCTGGCTACACCTTC	CASSQPPGYSGYTF
TRBV5-1	TRBD2	TRBJ2-5	.	TGCGCCAGCAGCCCGGGGGGGGACTACCAAGAGACCCAGTACTTC	CASSPGGDYQETQYF
TRBV7-2	.	TRBJ2-1	.	TGTGCCAGCAGCCCCGGGGGTAGTCAGTCCTACAATGAGCAGTTCTTC	CASSPGGSQSYNEQFF
TRBV5-1	.	TRBJ1-2	.	TGCGCCAGCAGCTTAACAACTAACTATGGCTACACCTTC	CASSLTTNYGYTF
TRBV11-2	TRBD2	TRBJ2-3	.	TGTGCCAGCAGTCCGAGCGGGGCTTACACAGATACGCAGTATTTT	CASSPSGAYTDTQYF
TRBV5-6	.	TRBJ2-3	.	TGTGCCAGCAGCTCCATTGTTGGGCCGAACTTCGGTGATACGCAGTATTTT	CASSSIVGPNFGDTQYF
TRBV5-5	TRBD1	TRBJ1-3	.	TGTGCCAGCAGCCAAGGGACAGGGGCCCGCGGAAACACCATATATTTT	CASSQGTGARGNTIYF
TRBV11-2	TRBD2	TRBJ2-5	.	TGTGCCAGCGGCCAGTGGGGGGGTAGGGAGACCCAGTACTTC	CASGQWGGRETQYF
TRBV20-1	TRBD2	TRBJ2-7	.	TGCAGTGCTAGTGGGGCGGGGGGCTCACCCTACGAGCAGTACTTC	CSASGAGGSPYEQYF
TRBV7-9	.	TRBJ1-1	few	TGTGCCAGCAGCTCCCGAGGTAACACTGAAGCTTTCTTT	CASSSRGNTEAFF
TRBV3-1/TRBV3-2	TRBD1	TRBJ2-3	.	TGTGCCAGCAGCCAAATGATAGGGCAGGGGGCGAATACGCAGTATTTT	CASSQMIGQGANTQYF
TRBV10-3	.	TRBJ1-1	.	TGTGCCATCAGTGGGCAGGGGCCCTCGGAAGCTTTCTTT	CAISGQGPSEAFF
TRBV6-5	.	TRBJ2-2	.	TGTGCCAGCAGGTCCCCTACAGGTTCCGGGGAGCTGTTTTTT	CASRSPTGSGELFF
TRBV19	TRBD1	TRBJ1-5	.	TGTGCCAGTAGTGGACAGGGCGATAAACAGCCCCAGCATTTT	CASSGQGDKQPQHF
TRBV5-1	TRBD1	TRBJ1-2	.	TGCGCCAGCAGCTCCGGACAGGGGAACTATGGCTACACCTTC	CASSSGQGNYGYTF
TRBV5-1	TRBD1	TRBJ2-1	.	TGCGCCAGCAGCTTGCCCGGGACAGGGAGGAACAATGAGCAGTTCTTC	CASSLPGTGRNNEQFF
TRBV27	TRBD1	TRBJ1-6	.	TGTGCCAGCAGTTTAGGGACAGGGATTTCACCCCTCCACTTT	CASSLGTGISPLHF
TRBV2	.	TRBJ1-3	.	TGTGCCAGCAGTGAATTTCCAGGCCACTCTGGAAACACCATATATTTT	CASSEFPGHSGNTIYF
TRBV7-8	TRBD2	TRBJ2-3	.	TGTGCCAGCAGCTTCCCTCGACTAGCGGGGCCCTCAGATACGCAGTATTTT	CASSFPRLAGPSDTQYF
TRBV7-9	.	TRBJ2-1	.	TGTGCCAGCAGCCGGGCGGGTTGGGGTAACAATGAGCAGTTCTTC	CASSRAGWGNNEQFF
TRBV24-1	.	TRBJ1-2	.	TGTGCCACCAGTGACCCCAGCGGGGGCATGTTTGCGGGCTACACCTTC	CATSDPSGGMFAGYTF
TRBV11-2	TRBD1	TRBJ2-7	.	TGTGCCAGCAGCATGGACAGGGGGGGCTACGAGCAGTACTTC	CASSMDRGGYEQYF
TRBV30	TRBD2	TRBJ2-3	once	TGTGCCTGGAGTGTACTAGCGGGGCTCACAGATACGCAGTATTTT	CAWSVLAGLTDTQYF
TRBV27	.	TRBJ1-2	.	TGTGCCAGCAGTCCTTCACATAATAACTATGGCTACACCTTC	CASSPSHNNYGYTF
TRBV30	.	TRBJ1-4	.	TGTGCCTATGGGGGCTATAATGAAAAACTGTTTTTT	CAYGGYNEKLFF
TRBV10-3	.	TRBJ2-1	once	TGTGCCATCAGTGAGGGACAGTTCAATGAGCAGTTCTTC	CAISEGQFNEQFF
TRBV7-8	.	TRBJ1-3	.	TGTGCCAGCAGCTTAGTAGAAGCTGGAAACACCATATATTTT	CASSLVEAGNTIYF
TRBV2	.	TRBJ1-6	.	TGTGCCAGCAGTGAATACAGGACATCCCACTCACCCCTCCACTTT	CASSEYRTSHSPLHF
TRBV9	.	TRBJ2-2	.	TGTGCCAGCAGCGTAGGGGACACCACTCCCGGGGAGCTGTTTTTT	CASSVGDTTPGELFF
TRBV5-1	TRBD1	TRBJ2-1	.	TGCGCCAGCAGGCCGGGACAGGGAAGGAATGAGCAGTTCTTC	CASRPGQGRNEQFF
TRBV19	.	TRBJ2-5	.	TGTGCCAGTATGGTCTCAGGAGGAGAGACCCAGTACTTC	CASMVSGGETQYF
TRBV5-4	TRBD2	TRBJ2-5	.	TGTGCCAGCAGCTTGGGGACTAGCGGACCACAAGAGACCCAGTACTTC	CASSLGTSGPQETQYF
TRBV28	.	TRBJ1-2	.	TGTGCCAGCAGTTTATTCACCGGGACATTTAACTATGGCTACACCTTC	CASSLFTGTFNYGYTF
TRBV6-5	TRBD2	TRBJ2-2	.	TGTGCCAGCAGACTTAGCGGGGGGACGACCGGGGAGCTGTTTTTT	CASRLSGGTTGELFF
TRBV5-1	TRBD1	TRBJ1-6	.	TGCGCCAGCAGCTCCGGACAGGCGCCCTATAATTCACCCCTCCACTTT	CASSSGQAPYNSPLHF
TRBV24-1	.	TRBJ2-1	.	TGTGCCACCAGTGAGGGCGGGGTAGCCTACAATGAGCAGTTCTTC	CATSEGGVAYNEQFF
TRBV4-2	TRBD2	TRBJ2-1	.	TGTGCCAGCAGCCAAGATCGGGGGGGCGAATACAATGAGCAGTTCTTC	CASSQDRGGEYNEQFF
TRBV5-1	TRBD2	TRBJ2-5	.	TGCGCCAGCAGCTTGCGGAGCGGGGGGACGGAGACCCAGTACTTC	CASSLRSGGTETQYF
TRBV5-1	TRBD1	TRBJ2-7	once	TGCGCCAGCAGCTTTCGGGACAGGGGCCGGGAGCAGTACTTC	CASSFRDRGREQYF
TRBV19	TRBD2	TRBJ2-3	.	TGTGCCAGTAGTCTCTGGGAGGGCGCAGATACGCAGTATTTT	CASSLWEGADTQYF
TRBV5-1	.	TRBJ2-3	.	TGCGCCAGCAGCTTGATTCCGTTACCCGGCGGGGATACGCAGTATTTT	CASSLIPLPGGDTQYF
TRBV30	.	TRBJ1-2	few	TGTGCCTGGAGTGAGCGGACAGAACGAGGCTACACCTTC	CAWSERTERGYTF